Presented here are 6 T cell receptor beta chains from one specimen sequenced in a study of PD-1 blockade in classical Hodgkin lymphoma. Data came from immunoSEQ multiplex PCR; TCRdb stores just in-frame clones and leaves some out. This sample has about 32,000 clones, with 88% found just once. The time point is: newly diagnosed, previously untreated cHL patient sample. CD4+ T cells were purified from thawed PBMCs by negative selection. The specimen sequenced was CD4+ T cells from blood. The receptors were gathered from a human donor with classical Hodgkin lymphoma.

The chain couples TRBV18 to TRBJ2-7; maybe TRBD2 (5 bases). CDR3 length: 13 amino acids. CDR1 KGHSH and CDR2 LQKENI come from the germline V gene. Deletions cut 3 bases from V and 1 base from J, with 7 bases between. The CDR3 DNA reads TGTGCCAGCTCACCCCGGGAATCCTACGAGCAGTACGTC. It codes for CASSPRESYEQYV.

The chain joins TRBV7-3 to TRBJ1-2; tentative D call: TRBD1 (6 bases). The V end lost 0 bases, the J end lost 4 bases, and 9 bases lay between the germline ends. The CDR3 extends over 14 amino acids. Germline V gene data show CDR1 as SGHTA and CDR2 as FQGTGA. The CDR3 reads CASSLTGTSYGYTF. CDR3 bases: TGTGCCAGCAGCTTAACTGGGACAAGCTATGGCTACACCTTC.

This clone was observed a few times. The J gene is TRBJ1-2, the V gene TRBV19, with a possible D match to TRBD1 (5 bases). Trimming shortened V by 7 bases and J by 8 bases, and 20 bases separated the two germline ends. This CDR3 spans 14 amino acids. Germline V gives CDR1 LNHDA, CDR2 SQIVND (reference sequence). The CDR3 loop is CASTLQGGLGGYTF. The CDR3 nucleotides are TGTGCCAGTACCCTTCAGGGTGGGCTGGGCGGCTACACCTTC.

This chain links TRBV28 with TRBJ2-5, with D possibly TRBD1 on 6 matching bases. V gave up 5 bases and J gave up 5 bases, with 18 bases separating them. The germline V gene has CDR1 MDHEN and CDR2 SYDVKM. The CDR3 extends over 15 amino acids. The CDR3 spells CASSQPGTWDETQYF. The DNA for the CDR3 is TGTGCCAGCAGTCAACCCGGGACATGGGACGAGACCCAGTACTTC.

The chain joins TRBV5-1 to TRBJ2-3; 10 nucleotides match TRBD1. CDR3 size: 14 residues. V was pared by 4 bases and J by 3 bases, with 2 bases of the junction left unmatched. The V gene's germline CDR1 is SGHRS and CDR2 YFSETQ. CDR3 DNA: TGCGCCAGCAGCCCGGACAGGGGGACAGATACGCAGTATTTT. It is translated as CASSPDRGTDTQYF. The whole variable domain, filled in from reference TRBV5-1 and TRBJ2-3, reads KAGVTQTPRYLIKTRGQQVTLSCSPISGHRSVSWYQQTPGQGLQFLFEYFSETQRNKGNFPGRFSGRQFSNSRSEMNVSTLELGDSALYLCASSPDRGTDTQYFGPGTRLTVL.

This chain joins TRBV10-1 and TRBJ2-2, with D unclear. The CDR3 is made up of 12 amino acids. Per the germline V gene, CDR1 is WNHNN and CDR2 is SYGVQD (reference sequence). V was clipped by 5 bases and J by 7 bases, with 8 bases between them. The CDR3 region has the DNA TGCGCCAGCAGTCCCGGGTTCGGGGAGCTGTTTTTT. This codes for CASSPGFGELFF.